This T cell receptor (beta chain) was documented in a study of blood T cell repertoires in COVID-19. Across the whole study: Samples of COVID-19 (acute and convalescent) were obtained from the United States, Italy and Spain. T cells, B-cell-depleted T cells, or PBMCs supplied cDNA or gDNA.

The V end lost 7 bases, the J end lost 0 bases, and 9 bases lay between the germline ends. Germline lookup yields CDR1 MNHEY and CDR2 SMNVEV (reference sequence). The CDR3 covers 13 residues. Original data processing: Reference gene primer amplification gave nucleated cell count estimates. The table came from immunoSEQ multiplex PCR; TCRdb's copy has only in-frame clones and leaves some out. That table supplies the V and J calls and clone size; D and trimming were determined from the DNA. This table holds about 230,000 clones, over 70% found once. This clone appeared a few times. The chain has TRBV27 and TRBJ1-1; the D gene is possibly TRBD1 (6 bases). Material for sequencing was peripheral blood. The receptor was derived from an elderly man with acute or convalescent COVID-19. The CDR3 here is CASKGEMNTEAFF. CDR3 sequence (DNA): TGTGCCAGCAAGGGGGAAATGAACACTGAAGCTTTCTTT.